A single sample gave rise to the 26 T cell receptor beta chains below, sequenced in a study of blood T cell repertoires in COVID-19. Profiled with immunoSEQ multiplex PCR; TCRdb holds only in-frame clones, not every one. The sample includes roughly 87,000 clones, 86% of them seen just once. The sample comprised peripheral blood. Every receptor here comes from a human donor in a cohort sampled during active COVID-19.

The rearrangement links TRBV7-8 to TRBJ1-1; 8 bases are shared with TRBD1. With 6 bases clipped from V and 7 bases from J, the junction kept 7 bases outside the gene matches. This CDR3 contains 13 residues. The V gene's germline CDR1 is SGHVS and CDR2 FQNEAQ. CDR3 coding DNA: TGTGCCAGCAGAATCGACAGGGGTGGTGAAGCTTTCTTT. As protein: CASRIDRGGEAFF.

The V and J genes are TRBV5-1 and TRBJ1-3; possibly TRBD1 for D (5 bases). Between the trimmed V and J ends, which lost 0 bases and 4 bases, there was a span of 14 bases. CDR1 and CDR2 (germline): SGHRS, YFSETQ. The CDR3 sequence is 16 residues long. As DNA, the CDR3 is TGCGCCAGCAGCTTGGACCCAGGGTCAAGGGGAAACACCATATATTTT. Its protein is CASSLDPGSRGNTIYF.

The table lists this clone with many counts. The rearrangement joins TRBV19 to TRBJ2-3; D perhaps matches TRBD2 (6 bases). The germline V gene has CDR1 LNHDA and CDR2 SQIVND (reference sequence). V lost 9 bases and J lost 0, with 16 bases in between. This CDR3 comprises 15 residues. CDR3 amino acids: CASRGAAFSTDTQYF. As DNA, the CDR3 is TGTGCCAGCCGCGGGGCAGCTTTTAGCACAGATACGCAGTATTTT.

The chain links TRBV9 to TRBJ2-3; D is perhaps TRBD2 (5 bases). V was cut by 0 bases and J by 2 bases, with 7 bases left in between. Germline V CDR1 and CDR2: SGDLS, YYNGEE. The CDR3 spans 14 residues. The CDR3 protein is CASSVAGFTDTQYF. The CDR3 bases are TGTGCCAGCAGCGTAGCGGGGTTCACAGATACGCAGTATTTT. The whole variable domain, remainder taken from reference TRBV9 and TRBJ2-3, is DSGVTQTPKHLITATGQRVTLRCSPRSGDLSVYWYQQSLDQGLQFLIQYYNGEERAKGNILERFSAQQFPDLHSELNLSSLELGDSALYFCASSVAGFTDTQYFGPGTRLTVL.

This chain joins TRBV2 and TRBJ2-1; TRBD2 matches at 7 bases. CDR1 is SNHLY and CDR2 is FYNNEI in the germline V gene. This CDR3 has 15 amino acids. V was pared by 4 bases and J by 9 bases, with 12 bases of the junction left unmatched. For the CDR3, the DNA is TGTGCCAGCAGTGCGGTTAGAGGGAGCGGGGTTGAGCAGTTCTTC. Protein product: CASSAVRGSGVEQFF.

The gene calls are TRBV11-2 and TRBJ2-1, with 7 bases fitting TRBD2. The CDR3 has 16 residues. Germline V gives CDR1 SGHAT, CDR2 FQNNGV. Trimming took 5 bases from V and 4 from J; bases not matched to a gene: 11. This CDR3 is CASSPLGLAEYNEQFF. The DNA for the CDR3 is TGTGCCAGCAGCCCTTTAGGGCTAGCGGAGTACAATGAGCAGTTCTTC.

The V call is TRBV27, the J call TRBJ1-1; TRBD1 matches at 7 bases. The junction had 7 bases not matched to a gene; V was cut back by 0 bases and J by 6 bases. The CDR3 extends over 15 amino acids. CDR1 and CDR2 (germline): MNHEY, SMNVEV (reference sequence). In nucleotides, the CDR3 is TGTGCCAGCAGTTTATCGCGAGGGGGCAGCGCTGAAGCTTTCTTT. Encoded protein: CASSLSRGGSAEAFF.

Judged by abundance, this clone is medium-sized. Other DNA variants within this sample encode the same CDR3. The genes are TRBV27 and TRBJ1-1; 10 bases map to TRBD1. The J segment lost 4 bases and the V segment lost 0 bases, leaving 2 bases of the junction unmatched. This CDR3 contains 15 residues. The germline gives CDR1 MNHEY, CDR2 SMNVEV (reference sequence). The CDR3 bases are TGTGCCAGCAGTTTATCGGGGACAGGGGTCACTGAAGCTTTCTTT. The encoded protein is CASSLSGTGVTEAFF.

This chain joins TRBV19 and TRBJ2-2; possibly TRBD2 for D (5 bases). The CDR3 spans 15 residues. CDR1 is LNHDA, CDR2 SQIVND, per germline (reference sequence). Trimming took off 6 bases at V and 6 bases at J, with 17 bases between the two ends. The CDR3 DNA follows: TGTGCCAGTAGACCTTGGCCTAAGGAGGCCGGGGAGCTGTTTTTT. It specifies CASRPWPKEAGELFF.

The J gene is TRBJ2-7, the V gene TRBV5-5, with 7 bases lining up with TRBD1. CDR3 size: 13 residues. The germline V gene has CDR1 SGHKS and CDR2 YYEKEE (reference sequence). J gave up 6 bases and V 8 bases, and 11 bases lay outside the gene matches. The CDR3: CASRAGTVSEQYF. Written as DNA, the CDR3 is TGTGCCAGTAGAGCAGGGACAGTTTCCGAGCAGTACTTC.

The genes are TRBV15 and TRBJ2-3, with D possibly TRBD2 on 6 matching bases. Trimming stripped 0 bases from V and 6 bases from J, with 13 bases between. Germline CDR1 and CDR2: LNHNV and YYDKDF (reference sequence). This CDR3 is 15 amino acids long. The CDR3 spells CATSRDGDAGDTQYF. CDR3 nucleotide sequence: TGTGCCACCAGCAGAGATGGGGACGCGGGGGATACGCAGTATTTT.

The table lists this clone with a few counts. CDR3 sequence (DNA): TGTGCCAGCAGTTCAAAACAGGGTGAAGCTTTCTTT. This translates into CASSSKQGEAFF. V and J are TRBV6-5 and TRBJ1-1; possibly TRBD1 for D (6 bases). CDR1 MNHEY and CDR2 SVGAGI come from the germline V gene. The CDR3 is 12 amino acids. V lost 4 bases, J lost 7 bases, and 10 bases lay in between.

This clone was counted once. This chain links TRBV6-5 with TRBJ1-5; D is unclear. Germline V CDR1 and CDR2: MNHEY, SVGAGI. V dropped 0 bases and J dropped 5 bases, with 11 bases sitting between them. This CDR3 is built from 15 residues. DNA for the CDR3: TGTGCCAGCAGTTACTCGATAGGGAGCGATCAGCCCCAGCATTTT. The encoded protein is CASSYSIGSDQPQHF.

The chain recombines TRBV10-1 with TRBJ1-1, with 8 bases fitting TRBD1. The CDR3 has 14 amino acids. The germline V gene encodes CDR1 WNHNN and CDR2 SYGVQD (reference sequence). Trimming removed 2 bases from V and 4 bases from J; junction bases left unmatched: 3. The DNA of the CDR3 is TGCGCCAGCAGTGAGAAACAGGGGGGCACTGAAGCTTTCTTT. Translating it yields CASSEKQGGTEAFF.

The V gene is TRBV10-3, the J gene TRBJ2-7; 9 bases align to TRBD1. This CDR3 has 14 residues. The J segment lost 6 bases and the V segment lost 3 bases, leaving 6 bases of the junction unmatched. The germline V gene encodes CDR1 ENHRY and CDR2 SYGVKD. The CDR3 sequence is CAISDYRQGVEQYF. The CDR3 nucleotides read TGTGCCATCAGTGACTACCGACAGGGGGTCGAGCAGTACTTC.

The J gene is TRBJ2-5, the V gene TRBV28, with a tentative D call TRBD1 (6 bases). Trimming took 2 bases from V and 5 from J, leaving 15 bases between them. This CDR3 is built from 15 residues. CDR1 is MDHEN and CDR2 is SYDVKM in the germline V gene. CDR3 sequence (DNA): TGTGCCAGCAGTTTACTAACAGGGAACGCGGAGACCCAGTACTTC. Translating gives CASSLLTGNAETQYF.

The CDR3 region has the DNA TGCGCCAGCAGCCAAACAGGGACTGAGCAGTTCTTC. The encoded protein is CASSQTGTEQFF. The V and J genes are TRBV4-3 and TRBJ2-1; TRBD1 is a possible D gene (6 bases). Germline CDR1 and CDR2: LGHNA and YSLEER. V was trimmed by 2 bases and J by 9 bases, leaving 8 bases between them. This CDR3 comprises 12 residues.

This chain links TRBV7-6 with TRBJ2-7; no clear D. Trimming shortened V by 2 bases and J by 0 bases, and 8 bases separated the two germline ends. Germline V gene lookup returns CDR1 SGHVS and CDR2 FNYEAQ. The CDR3 totals 14 residues. The CDR3 region has the DNA TGTGCCAGCAGCTTAACACAGAGCTCCTACGAGCAGTACTTC. Translation gives CASSLTQSSYEQYF.

This chain links TRBV4-3 with TRBJ1-5; D may be TRBD1 (6 bases). The CDR3 is made up of 16 amino acids. CDR1 and CDR2 from the germline V gene are LGHNA and YSLEER. V lost 0 bases, J lost 7 bases, and 16 bases lay in between. The CDR3 here is CASSQEPRGGDQPQHF. In nucleotides, the CDR3 is TGCGCCAGCAGCCAAGAGCCCCGCGGGGGCGACCAGCCCCAGCATTTT.

V is TRBV19 and J is TRBJ1-3; D is possibly TRBD1 (6 bases). In germline, CDR1 is LNHDA, CDR2 SQIVND (reference sequence). This CDR3 has 14 amino acids. V shed 5 bases and J shed 0 bases, with 8 bases lying between them. The CDR3 coding sequence is TGTGCCAGTAGTCCGGACAGCTCTGGAAACACCATATATTTT. This translates into CASSPDSSGNTIYF.

The V and J genes are TRBV5-6 and TRBJ2-5; TRBD1 is a possible D gene (6 bases). Trimming took off 0 bases at V and 4 bases at J, with 13 bases between the two ends. CDR1 is SGHDT, CDR2 YYEEEE, per germline. The CDR3 extends over 15 amino acids. In nucleotides, the CDR3 is TGTGCCAGCAGCTTGGTAGCAGGGGAAGGAGAGACCCAGTACTTC. Its protein product is CASSLVAGEGETQYF.

The chain recombines TRBV4-1 with TRBJ2-3; no reliable D call. Germline CDR1 reads MGHRA; CDR2 reads YSYEKL. Trimming left V 4 bases short and J 0 bases short, with 8 bases between. This CDR3 has 14 amino acids. CDR3 amino acids: CASSRQASTDTQYF. The CDR3 DNA sequence: TGCGCCAGCAGCCGTCAGGCAAGCACAGATACGCAGTATTTT.

This chain links TRBV7-2 with TRBJ1-2; D unresolved. Trimming removed 3 bases at V and 8 bases at J, with 13 bases between. CDR1 and CDR2 from the germline V gene are SGHTA and FQGNSA. This CDR3 contains 13 residues. CDR3 loop: CASSFSSPVGYTF. The CDR3 bases are TGTGCCAGCAGCTTTTCGTCCCCGGTGGGCTACACCTTC.

The genes are TRBV9 and TRBJ1-1; maybe TRBD1 (5 bases). The length of the CDR3 is 15 residues. Germline CDR1 SGDLS, CDR2 YYNGEE. V lost 1 base to trimming and J lost 3 bases, with 13 bases between them. CDR3 DNA sequence: TGTGCCAGCAGCGTATCTTCAGGGTTCGACACTGAAGCTTTCTTT. Its protein product is CASSVSSGFDTEAFF. The full variable domain, its missing parts supplied by reference TRBV9 and TRBJ1-1, is DSGVTQTPKHLITATGQRVTLRCSPRSGDLSVYWYQQSLDQGLQFLIQYYNGEERAKGNILERFSAQQFPDLHSELNLSSLELGDSALYFCASSVSSGFDTEAFFGQGTRLTVV.

This clone was seen a single time. The chain is built from TRBV5-1 and TRBJ1-5; 9 bases map to TRBD1. The CDR3 extends over 15 amino acids. The V gene end was trimmed by 4 bases and the J gene end by 6 bases; junction bases not matched to a gene: 8. Germline CDR1 reads SGHRS; CDR2 reads YFSETQ. The CDR3 region has the DNA TGCGCCAGCAGCACAGGACAGGGGCCTCGTCAGCCCCAGCATTTT. This translates into CASSTGQGPRQPQHF.

This clone was seen more than once but under ten times. This chain connects TRBV28 to TRBJ2-7; D may be TRBD2 (5 bases). The V end lost 7 bases, the J end lost 3 bases, and 22 bases lay between the germline ends. Germline V lookup: CDR1 MDHEN, CDR2 SYDVKM. This CDR3 has 16 residues. CDR3 residues: CASTPAFTGNGYEQYF. In nucleotides, the CDR3 is TGTGCCAGCACTCCGGCGTTTACGGGAAACGGCTACGAGCAGTACTTC. The full variable domain, rest sourced from reference TRBV28 and TRBJ2-7, is DVKVTQSSRYLVKRTGEKVFLECVQDMDHENMFWYRQDPGLGLRLIYFSYDVKMKEKGDIPEGYSVSREKKERFSLILESASTNQTSMYLCASTPAFTGNGYEQYFGPGTRLTVT.